These 30 T cell receptor beta chains originate from one sample sequenced in a study of T cell responses to AZD1222 COVID-19 vaccine (dated by TCRdb to the early 2020s). The method was the immunoSEQ multiplex PCR assay. In its TCRdb copy, this immuneACCESS table keeps in-frame sequences only and misses some clones. Where compared with another copy, unresolved V genes explain less than half of these, and the others have no known cause. This sample holds 150,000 or so clones; about 92% were observed only once. Around 1% of the sample goes to the ten largest clones. This specimen's time point label, interpreted: about 28 days (+/-7) after the second vaccine dose. The source was peripheral blood, collected 28 days after the second AZD1222 dose. Every receptor here comes from an adult who received the AZD1222 COVID-19 vaccine.

The chain employs TRBV11-2 and TRBJ1-1, with TRBD1 matching over 7 bases. After removal of 5 bases from V and 7 bases from J, the junction contained 4 bases not matched to a gene. Germline CDR1 is SGHAT and CDR2 is FQNNGV. This CDR3 region has 12 residues. The CDR3 sequence: CASSPRDSEAFF. In nucleotides, the CDR3 is TGTGCCAGCAGCCCCCGGGACAGTGAAGCTTTCTTT.

This rearrangement joins TRBV10-3 to TRBJ1-5; a possible D gene is TRBD1 (5 bases). Per the germline V gene, CDR1 is ENHRY and CDR2 is SYGVKD. This CDR3 contains 15 residues. Trimming stripped 0 bases from V and 4 bases from J, with 10 bases between. CDR3 DNA sequence: TGTGCCATCAGTGAGTCTGGGGCCTTAAATCAGCCCCAGCATTTT. This sequence encodes CAISESGALNQPQHF.

The chain joins TRBV18 to TRBJ2-3; a weak D match, TRBD1 (6 bases). Germline CDR1 is KGHSH and CDR2 is LQKENI. This CDR3 region has 15 residues. With 6 bases removed from V and 4 bases from J, the gap between germline ends came to 17 bases. The CDR3 DNA is TGTGCCAGCTCCCAACAGGGAATTGAGGCAGATACGCAGTATTTT. Protein sequence: CASSQQGIEADTQYF.

The genes are TRBV6-1 and TRBJ2-3; D may be TRBD1 or TRBD2 (7 bases each). CDR1 is MNHNS and CDR2 is SASEGT in the germline V gene. The germline V and J ends were trimmed by 6 bases and 3 bases, with 19 bases remaining between them. This CDR3 is built from 16 residues. CDR3 coding DNA: TGTGCCAGCAGGGAATCGACAGGGAGGGCGACAGATACGCAGTATTTT. Its protein product is CASRESTGRATDTQYF.

This clone was picked up one time. This chain links TRBV27 with TRBJ2-7, with 12 bases that match TRBD2. V lost 5 bases and J lost 5; bases outside the gene matches: 10. Germline CDR1 MNHEY, CDR2 SMNVEV (reference sequence). This CDR3 has 16 residues. CDR3 amino acids: CASSPTSSGGADEQYF. The CDR3 nucleotides read TGTGCCAGCAGTCCAACCTCTAGCGGGGGGGCCGACGAGCAGTACTTC.

The DNA for the CDR3 is TGTGCCAGCAGCATAGTCCGTGAAAAACTGTTTTTT. Translated, it gives CASSIVREKLFF. The chain combines TRBV12-3 or TRBV12-4 with TRBJ1-4; no clear D. Trimming stripped 6 bases from V and 7 bases from J, with 9 bases between. The CDR3 has 12 amino acids.

The V and J genes are TRBV29-1 and TRBJ1-1, with D possibly matching TRBD1 (6 bases). Deletions cut 4 bases from V and 4 bases from J, with 16 bases between. This CDR3 comprises 14 residues. The germline CDR1 and CDR2 sequences are SQVTM and ANQGSEA. CDR3 residues: CSVALGQRSTEAFF. CDR3 DNA: TGCAGCGTTGCCTTAGGACAGAGGAGCACTGAAGCTTTCTTT.

The chain uses TRBV6-1 and TRBJ1-5; a possible D gene is TRBD1 (6 bases). The germline V gene encodes CDR1 MNHNS and CDR2 SASEGT. This CDR3 has 12 amino acids. V gave up 3 bases and J gave up 16 bases, with 16 bases separating them. DNA of the CDR3: TGTGCCAGCAGTGACCCGGACAGATTGGGACATTTT. This translates into CASSDPDRLGHF.

This clone was counted once. The chain carries TRBV6-1 and TRBJ1-5; unclear D gene. CDR1 and CDR2 (germline): MNHNS, SASEGT. This CDR3 region has 14 residues. Trimming pared 1 base from V and 2 bases from J, leaving 6 bases between. The CDR3 loop is CASSEEVGNQPQHF. DNA for the CDR3: TGTGCCAGCAGTGAAGAGGTAGGCAATCAGCCCCAGCATTTT.

The rearrangement uses TRBV19 and TRBJ2-7; D perhaps matches TRBD1 (6 bases). The germline V gene encodes CDR1 LNHDA and CDR2 SQIVND (reference sequence). V lost 5 bases and J 3 bases, leaving 14 bases between the germline ends. The CDR3 spans 14 residues. The CDR3 protein is CASSPSQGHYEQYF. The CDR3 DNA reads as TGTGCCAGTAGTCCCTCCCAGGGGCACTACGAGCAGTACTTC. Supplemented by reference TRBV19 and TRBJ2-7, the full variable domain reads DGGITQSPKYLFRKEGQNVTLSCEQNLNHDAMYWYRQDPGQGLRLIYYSQIVNDFQKGDIAEGYSVSREKKESFPLTVTSAQKNPTAFYLCASSPSQGHYEQYFGPGTRLTVT.

The rearrangement uses TRBV12-3 or TRBV12-4 and TRBJ2-3; D ambiguous. The V gene lost 4 bases and the J gene lost 0 bases, with 5 bases spanning the gap. CDR3 size: 13 residues. The CDR3 bases are TGTGCCAGCAGTTCAACGAGCACAGATACGCAGTATTTT. It translates to CASSSTSTDTQYF.

The rearrangement links TRBV29-1 to TRBJ1-2, with a tentative D call TRBD1 (6 bases). The CDR3 length is 14 residues. The V end was cut by 6 bases, the J end by 6 bases, with 20 bases between. From germline, CDR1 is SQVTM and CDR2 ANQGSEA. The DNA for the CDR3 is TGCAGCGTGGGTGGACGACAGGCCCCCCATGGCTACACCTTC. Protein sequence: CSVGGRQAPHGYTF.

The V gene is TRBV6-1, the J gene TRBJ2-7; perhaps D is TRBD1 or TRBD2 (6 bases each). Germline V gene data show CDR1 as MNHNS and CDR2 as SASEGT. Trimming cost V 2 bases and J 5 bases, with 13 bases left between them. This CDR3 has 14 amino acids. The CDR3 bases are TGTGCCAGCAGTGAATTTGGGGGGCTGAACGAGCAGTACTTC. Translation: CASSEFGGLNEQYF.

This chain links TRBV27 with TRBJ1-5; 8 bases fit TRBD1. The CDR3 covers 15 residues. Germline V gene data show CDR1 as MNHEY and CDR2 as SMNVEV (reference sequence). The J segment lost 4 bases and the V segment lost 4 bases, leaving 6 bases of the junction unmatched. CDR3 region: CASSSWGQENQPQHF. The CDR3 DNA reads as TGTGCCAGCAGTTCGTGGGGACAGGAAAATCAGCCCCAGCATTTT.

This chain connects TRBV4-1 to TRBJ2-7; 8 nucleotides align to TRBD1. From germline, CDR1 is MGHRA and CDR2 YSYEKL. With V trimmed by 4 bases and J by 1 base, 6 bases remained unmatched. The CDR3 runs to 15 residues. CDR3 in DNA: TGCGCCAGCAGCCCTGGACAGGGCCCATCCTACGAGCAGTACTTC. Its protein product is CASSPGQGPSYEQYF.

The chain has TRBV29-1 and TRBJ2-5, with D perhaps matching TRBD1 (5 bases). Germline CDR1 and CDR2: SQVTM and ANQGSEA. CDR3 length equals 10 residues. The V end was cut by 0 bases, the J end by 9 bases, with 5 bases between. The CDR3 spells CSVEEGAQYF. The CDR3 region has the DNA TGCAGCGTTGAAGAAGGGGCCCAGTACTTC.

The chain joins TRBV7-9 to TRBJ1-3; D is perhaps TRBD1 (5 bases). The CDR3 is 12 residues long. Germline-derived CDR1 and CDR2 are SEHNR and FQNEAQ (reference sequence). Trimming left V 8 bases short and J 3 bases short, with 8 bases between. The CDR3 reads CASGTFGNTIYF. The CDR3 DNA follows: TGTGCCAGCGGGACCTTTGGAAACACCATATATTTT.

The chain combines TRBV12-3 or TRBV12-4 with TRBJ2-1; D is possibly TRBD2 (5 bases). V dropped 4 bases and J dropped 10 bases, with 11 bases sitting between them. CDR3 size: 12 residues. CDR3 amino acids: CASSWGPGEQFF. The CDR3, as DNA: TGTGCCAGCAGTTGGGGTCCGGGGGAGCAGTTCTTC.

The chain combines TRBV20-1 with TRBJ1-5; no clear D. The V end was cut by 3 bases, the J end by 5 bases, with 11 bases between. This CDR3 region has 13 residues. Germline lookup yields CDR1 DFQATT and CDR2 SNEGSKA (reference sequence). This CDR3 reads CSASRAGDQPQHF. The CDR3 DNA follows: TGCAGTGCTAGTAGGGCAGGAGATCAGCCCCAGCATTTT.

The V call is TRBV10-3, the J call TRBJ1-1, with a weak D call TRBD1 (5 bases). Trimming pared 0 bases from V and 1 base from J, leaving 9 bases between. The CDR3 runs to 15 residues. CDR1 is ENHRY, CDR2 SYGVKD, per germline. The CDR3 DNA reads as TGTGCCATCAGTGAGTCGGGCAGGGAGAACACTGAAGCTTTCTTT. As protein: CAISESGRENTEAFF.

The rearrangement links TRBV3-1 (or the pseudogene TRBV3-2) to TRBJ1-2; D unclear. Germline V CDR1 and CDR2: LGHDT, YNNKEL (reference sequence). The germline V and J ends were trimmed by 6 bases and 3 bases, with 11 bases remaining between them. This CDR3 has 13 amino acids. The CDR3 coding sequence is TGTGCCAGCAGTCTGGGAGGGTACTATGGCTACACCTTC. Translating gives CASSLGGYYGYTF.

V is TRBV18 and J is TRBJ1-2; no reliable D call. Trimming shortened V by 3 bases and J by 8 bases, and 16 bases separated the two germline ends. CDR1 and CDR2 (germline): KGHSH, LQKENI. The CDR3 has 14 amino acids. The CDR3 reads CASSPGRDFYGYTF. Written as DNA, the CDR3 is TGTGCCAGCTCACCCGGGAGGGATTTTTACGGCTACACCTTC. Full variable domain (outside the CDR3, taken from reference TRBV18 and TRBJ1-2): NAGVMQNPRHLVRRRGQEARLRCSPMKGHSHVYWYRQLPEEGLKFMVYLQKENIIDESGMPKERFSAEFPKEGPSILRIQQVVRGDSAAYFCASSPGRDFYGYTFGSGTRLTVV.

V gene TRBV15 combines with J gene TRBJ1-6, with unresolved D. This CDR3 contains 19 residues. Trimming stripped 0 bases from V and 3 bases from J, with 18 bases between. Germline V CDR1 and CDR2: LNHNV, YYDKDF (reference sequence). CDR3 sequence: CATSRDRSDGLLYNSPLHF. In DNA form, the CDR3 reads TGTGCCACCAGCAGAGATAGGTCGGACGGCCTGCTCTATAATTCACCCCTCCACTTT.

V gene TRBV19 combines with J gene TRBJ1-6; 11 positions match TRBD1. The germline V gene has CDR1 LNHDA and CDR2 SQIVND (reference sequence). V lost 4 bases and J lost 1; bases outside the gene matches: 6. The CDR3 is 18 residues long. This CDR3 is CASSTRTGGRSYNSPLHF. The CDR3 DNA follows: TGTGCCAGTAGTACCCGGACAGGGGGCAGATCCTATAATTCACCCCTCCACTTT.

This sequence joins TRBV6-6 and TRBJ2-3; no firm D call. Germline CDR1 and CDR2: MNHNY and SVGAGI (reference sequence). Trimming removed 2 bases at V and 0 bases at J, with 9 bases between. The CDR3 is 15 amino acids. CDR3 residues: CASSYPTESTDTQYF. In nucleotides, the CDR3 is TGTGCCAGCAGTTACCCGACGGAAAGCACAGATACGCAGTATTTT.

The chain links TRBV30 to TRBJ1-5; D gene ambiguous. Germline lookup yields CDR1 GTSNPN and CDR2 SVGIG (reference sequence). Trimming removed 3 bases from V and 3 bases from J, with 15 bases in between. CDR3 length equals 15 residues. CDR3 in amino acids: CAWSPDGRPNQPQHF. As DNA, the CDR3 is TGTGCCTGGAGCCCCGACGGGCGACCCAATCAGCCCCAGCATTTT. The complete variable domain, with remaining parts taken from reference TRBV30 and TRBJ1-5, reads SQTIHQWPATLVQPVGSPLSLECTVEGTSNPNLYWYRQAAGRGLQLLFYSVGIGQISSEVPQNLSASRPQDRQFILSSKKLLLSDSGFYLCAWSPDGRPNQPQHFGDGTRLSIL.

This chain connects TRBV21-1 to TRBJ2-4; TRBD2 reflects the table's D call only, with no check against the DNA. TRBV21-1 is listed as a pseudogene. The CDR3 contains 20 residues. CDR3 sequence reads: CASRYPPPKRRGDPKNIQYF. CDR3 nucleotides: TGTGCCAGCAGGTACCCTCCCCCGAAACGGCGGGGGGATCCCAAAAACATTCAGTACTTC.

The gene calls are TRBV19 and TRBJ2-3; no definite D call. CDR1 LNHDA and CDR2 SQIVND come from the germline V gene (reference sequence). The CDR3 sequence is 16 residues long. V was shortened by 5 bases and J by 1 base, with 16 bases between the two germline ends. CDR3 region: CASSLLGTVGTDTQYF. Here the CDR3 DNA reads TGTGCCAGTAGTCTTCTAGGCACGGTGGGCACAGATACGCAGTATTTT. Combining the CDR3 with reference TRBV19 and TRBJ2-3 gives the whole variable domain DGGITQSPKYLFRKEGQNVTLSCEQNLNHDAMYWYRQDPGQGLRLIYYSQIVNDFQKGDIAEGYSVSREKKESFPLTVTSAQKNPTAFYLCASSLLGTVGTDTQYFGPGTRLTVL.

The chain recombines TRBV5-1 with TRBJ1-2, with 7 bases that match TRBD1. The germline CDR1 and CDR2 sequences are SGHRS and YFSETQ. The CDR3 consists of 13 residues. Trimming cost V 4 bases and J 4 bases; bases outside gene matches: 4. For the CDR3, the DNA is TGCGCCAGCAGCGTATACAGGGGCTATGGCTACACCTTC. Translating it yields CASSVYRGYGYTF.

The chain couples TRBV6-6 to TRBJ1-5; D possibly corresponds to TRBD1 (5 bases). This CDR3 is 14 amino acids long. Trimming left V 2 bases short and J 2 bases short, with 7 bases between. Germline loops: CDR1 MNHNY, CDR2 SVGAGI (reference sequence). CDR3: CASSYQGGNQPQHF. In DNA, the CDR3 is TGTGCCAGCAGTTACCAGGGAGGCAATCAGCCCCAGCATTTT.